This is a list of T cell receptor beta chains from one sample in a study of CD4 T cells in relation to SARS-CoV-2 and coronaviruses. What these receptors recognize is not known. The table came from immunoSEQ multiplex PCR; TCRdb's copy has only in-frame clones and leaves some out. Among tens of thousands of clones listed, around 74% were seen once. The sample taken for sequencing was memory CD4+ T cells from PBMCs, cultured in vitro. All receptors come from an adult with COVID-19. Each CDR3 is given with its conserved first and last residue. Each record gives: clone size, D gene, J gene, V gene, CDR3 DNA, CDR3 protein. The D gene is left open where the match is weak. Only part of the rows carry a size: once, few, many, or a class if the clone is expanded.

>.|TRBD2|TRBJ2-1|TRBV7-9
TGTGCCAGCAGCGGAAGACTAGCGAATTACAATGAGCAGTTCTTC
CASSGRLANYNEQFF
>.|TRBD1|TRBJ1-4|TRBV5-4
TGTGCCAGCAGCTTGTGGACAGGGCTCTCAACTAATGAAAAACTGTTTTTT
CASSLWTGLSTNEKLFF
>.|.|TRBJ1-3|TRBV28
TGTGCCAGCAGTTTACGGTTGGGCAGCTCTGGAAACACCATATATTTT
CASSLRLGSSGNTIYF
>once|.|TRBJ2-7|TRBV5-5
TGTGCCAGCAGCTTTCTAACTTCCGGGGGAAGCGAGCAGTACTTC
CASSFLTSGGSEQYF
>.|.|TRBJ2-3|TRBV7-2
TGTGCCAGCACCTCGGGGCCTAGCACAGATACGCAGTATTTT
CASTSGPSTDTQYF
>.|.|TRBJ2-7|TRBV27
TGTGCCAGCAGTACCCAGCGGGTGGGTTCCCACGAGCAGTACTTC
CASSTQRVGSHEQYF
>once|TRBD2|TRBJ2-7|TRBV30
TGTGCCTGGAGTGTACTTAGCGGGAGTTACGAGCAGTACTTC
CAWSVLSGSYEQYF
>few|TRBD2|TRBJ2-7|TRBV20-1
TGCAGTGCTACTGAGACTAGCGGGGGAGTCGACGAGCAGTACTTC
CSATETSGGVDEQYF
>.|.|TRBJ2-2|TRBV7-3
TGTGCCAGCAGCTTACGCGGGACCGGGGAGCTGTTTTTT
CASSLRGTGELFF
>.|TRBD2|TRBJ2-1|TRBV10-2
TGCGCCAGCACTACAGCGGGAGGTTACAATGAGCAGTTCTTC
CASTTAGGYNEQFF
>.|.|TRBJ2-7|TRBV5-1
TGCGCCAGCAGCCCCCACGCCCTAAACTACGAGCAGTACTTC
CASSPHALNYEQYF
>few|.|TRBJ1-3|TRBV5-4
TGTGCCAGCAGCTCGCCGGGACACCGAGGAAACACCATATATTTT
CASSSPGHRGNTIYF
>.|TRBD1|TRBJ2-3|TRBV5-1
TGCGCCAGCAGCACTGGGACAGGGACTTTAGATACGCAGTATTTT
CASSTGTGTLDTQYF
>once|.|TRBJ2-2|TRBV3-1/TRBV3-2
TGTGCCAGCAGCCCACTAGATGGCGGGGAGCTGTTTTTT
CASSPLDGGELFF
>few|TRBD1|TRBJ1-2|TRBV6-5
TGTGCCAGCAGTTTCGCCGGGGACAGAGCTAACTATGGCTACACCTTC
CASSFAGDRANYGYTF